The 19 T cell receptor beta chains reported below all come from one sample, sequenced in a study of blood T cell repertoires in COVID-19. Method: immunoSEQ multiplex PCR; TCRdb's copy keeps in-frame clones and lacks some. This sample has 50,000 to 65,000 clones, with approximately 82% found just once. Sequencing was done on a sample of peripheral blood. The source of these receptors is a human donor in a cohort sampled during active COVID-19.

The sample holds one count of this clone. The rearrangement links TRBV21-1 to TRBJ2-1; the table's D gene call, TRBD2, was not cross checked with the DNA. TRBV21-1 is noted as a pseudogene. CDR3 length: 18 residues. The CDR3: CASSKGTFAGRYGNEQFF. CDR3 sequence (DNA): TGTGCCAGCAGCAAAGGGACGTTTGCGGGGAGGTACGGCAATGAGCAGTTCTTC.

The gene calls are TRBV4-1 and TRBJ1-1; 8 bases are a match to TRBD1. Trimming cost V 2 bases and J 3 bases; bases outside gene matches: 11. Germline CDR1 MGHRA, CDR2 YSYEKL. This CDR3 contains 17 residues. The CDR3 region is CASSQLTGEGMDTEAFF. In DNA form, the CDR3 reads TGCGCCAGCAGCCAACTGACAGGGGAGGGAATGGACACTGAAGCTTTCTTT.

This clone was recorded once. V gene TRBV7-2 combines with J gene TRBJ2-1, with 8 bases lining up with TRBD2. The junction had 15 bases not matched to a gene; V was cut back by 5 bases and J by 9 bases. The germline V gene encodes CDR1 SGHTA and CDR2 FQGNSA. This CDR3 is built from 16 residues. For the CDR3, the DNA is TGTGCCAGCAGCCTTCTCGGGGGGGCCGGCTCGGCTGAGCAGTTCTTC. Translating it yields CASSLLGGAGSAEQFF.

This chain connects TRBV7-9 to TRBJ1-2; TRBD1 aligns across 8 bases. V lost 7 bases and J lost 5; bases outside the gene matches: 12. The CDR3 is 15 amino acids. The germline V gene encodes CDR1 SEHNR and CDR2 FQNEAQ (reference sequence). This CDR3 is CASISEAGGAYGYTF. CDR3 bases: TGTGCCAGCATCTCAGAAGCAGGGGGCGCTTATGGCTACACCTTC.

The gene calls are TRBV3-1 (or the pseudogene TRBV3-2) and TRBJ1-2; D is possibly TRBD1 (5 bases). The V end was cut by 0 bases, the J end by 5 bases, with 13 bases between. This CDR3 is 15 amino acids long. The germline V gene has CDR1 LGHDT and CDR2 YNNKEL (reference sequence). The CDR3 sequence: CASSQDVRQLYGYTF. The CDR3 bases are TGTGCCAGCAGCCAAGATGTGAGACAGTTATATGGCTACACCTTC.

V is TRBV18 and J is TRBJ2-2; D ambiguous. The V end was cut by 3 bases, the J end by 0 bases, with 11 bases between. The germline CDR1 and CDR2 sequences are KGHSH and LQKENI. This CDR3 has 16 residues. The CDR3 spells CASSPFGGANTGELFF. CDR3 nucleotides: TGTGCCAGCTCACCTTTCGGCGGCGCGAACACCGGGGAGCTGTTTTTT.

CDR3 bases: TGTGCCACAGCATCGACAGGGGATAATGAGCAGTTCTTC. Amino acids: CATASTGDNEQFF. The chain employs TRBV19 and TRBJ2-1, with TRBD1 matching over 8 bases. The junction had 9 bases not matched to a gene; V was cut back by 10 bases and J by 7 bases. This CDR3 is built from 13 residues. From germline, CDR1 is LNHDA and CDR2 SQIVND (reference sequence).

This chain uses TRBV3-1 (or the pseudogene TRBV3-2) with TRBJ2-7; D gene ambiguous. CDR1 is LGHDT and CDR2 is YNNKEL in the germline V gene (reference sequence). Between the trimmed V and J ends, which lost 4 bases and 0 bases, there was a span of 13 bases. This CDR3 comprises 15 residues. The chain's CDR3 is CASSLMAGSSYEQYF. The CDR3 DNA follows: TGTGCCAGCAGCCTGATGGCAGGAAGCTCCTACGAGCAGTACTTC.

This chain joins TRBV7-8 and TRBJ2-7; the match to TRBD2 covers 10 bases. Germline CDR1 reads SGHVS; CDR2 reads FQNEAQ. CDR3 length: 14 amino acids. V dropped 3 bases and J dropped 2; count of bases not matched to a gene: 1. DNA for the CDR3: TGTGCCAGCAGCTTTAGCGGGAGGACCTACGAGCAGTACTTC. It specifies CASSFSGRTYEQYF.

V and J are TRBV7-2 and TRBJ2-3, with a weak D call TRBD2 (5 bases). V gave up 4 bases and J gave up 6 bases, with 14 bases separating them. CDR3 size: 14 residues. Per the germline V gene, CDR1 is SGHTA and CDR2 is FQGNSA. Written as DNA, the CDR3 is TGTGCCAGCAGCTCCACTAGGTCAACTGATACGCAGTATTTT. Translating it yields CASSSTRSTDTQYF.

This clone occurred once. The V gene is TRBV5-1, the J gene TRBJ2-3; 7 nucleotides line up with TRBD1. This CDR3 has 15 amino acids. V was pared by 4 bases and J by 0 bases, with 5 bases of the junction left unmatched. Germline V lookup: CDR1 SGHRS, CDR2 YFSETQ. This chain's CDR3 is CASSKQGESTDTQYF. The CDR3 bases are TGCGCCAGCAGCAAGCAGGGGGAGAGCACAGATACGCAGTATTTT.

The gene calls are TRBV5-1 and TRBJ2-2; 15 positions match TRBD2. The junction had 4 bases not matched to a gene; V was cut back by 3 bases and J by 10 bases. Looked up from germline, CDR1 is SGHRS and CDR2 is YFSETQ. The CDR3 has 15 residues. CDR3 region: CASSSGLAGGLELFF. The CDR3 nucleotides read TGCGCCAGCAGCTCAGGACTAGCGGGAGGGCTGGAGCTGTTTTTT.

The chain employs TRBV7-2 and TRBJ2-5, with 10 bases matching TRBD1. V trimming: 2 bases; J trimming: 5 bases; junction bases outside the gene matches: 2. CDR3 length: 14 residues. Germline CDR1 reads SGHTA; CDR2 reads FQGNSA. The CDR3 loop reads CASSLRTGGETQYF. CDR3 sequence (DNA): TGTGCCAGCAGCTTAAGGACAGGGGGTGAGACCCAGTACTTC.

The rearrangement links TRBV18 to TRBJ1-2, with D perhaps TRBD1 (6 bases). Trimming pared 3 bases from V and 1 base from J, leaving 12 bases between. The length of the CDR3 is 15 residues. Germline loops: CDR1 KGHSH, CDR2 LQKENI. DNA for the CDR3: TGTGCCAGCTCACCGCCGGACAGACATAACTATGGCTACACCTTC. Translation gives CASSPPDRHNYGYTF.

The genes are TRBV27 and TRBJ2-5; TRBD2 is a possible D gene (7 bases). Germline V lookup: CDR1 MNHEY, CDR2 SMNVEV (reference sequence). This CDR3 is 15 amino acids long. Trimming removed 7 bases at V and 4 bases at J, with 19 bases between. The DNA of the CDR3 is TGTGCCAGCACCAGGAGGGGGGGGGCTGGAGAGACCCAGTACTTC. Its protein product is CASTRRGGAGETQYF.

The chain employs TRBV11-2 and TRBJ2-1; D is unclear. Deletions cut 1 base from V and 5 bases from J, with 12 bases between. The CDR3 is made up of 15 amino acids. The germline V gene encodes CDR1 SGHAT and CDR2 FQNNGV. CDR3 DNA sequence: TGTGCCAGCAGCTTAGTTCAGGCTCCGAACAATGAGCAGTTCTTC. This translates into CASSLVQAPNNEQFF.

The rearrangement uses TRBV12-5 and TRBJ2-3, with D possibly TRBD2 on 6 matching bases. CDR3 length: 16 residues. Looked up from germline, CDR1 is LGHNT and CDR2 is FRNRAP. Trimming stripped 4 bases from V and 0 bases from J, with 14 bases between. The DNA of the CDR3 is TGTGCTAGTGGTTCAAAGTCCGGGGGAAGCACAGATACGCAGTATTTT. This gives the protein CASGSKSGGSTDTQYF. The full variable domain, its missing parts supplied by reference TRBV12-5 and TRBJ2-3, is DARVTQTPRHKVTEMGQEVTMRCQPILGHNTVFWYRQTMMQGLELLAYFRNRAPLDDSGMPKDRFSAEMPDATLATLKIQPSEPRDSAVYFCASGSKSGGSTDTQYFGPGTRLTVL.

V gene TRBV11-2 combines with J gene TRBJ2-1, with D tentatively TRBD2 (5 bases). V shed 5 bases and J shed 4 bases, with 18 bases lying between them. Germline lookup yields CDR1 SGHAT and CDR2 FQNNGV. This CDR3 region has 16 residues. The CDR3: CASSPGKRLSYNEQFF. In DNA form, the CDR3 reads TGTGCCAGCAGCCCGGGGAAGAGACTGAGTTACAATGAGCAGTTCTTC.

The rearrangement uses TRBV6-4 and TRBJ2-1, with D maybe TRBD1 (5 bases). Trimming cost V 2 bases and J 3 bases, with 5 bases left between them. The germline V gene has CDR1 MRHNA and CDR2 SNTAGT. CDR3 length: 13 amino acids. The chain's CDR3 is CASSDDSYNEQFF. The CDR3 DNA follows: TGTGCCAGCAGTGACGACAGCTACAATGAGCAGTTCTTC.